What follows is one T cell receptor beta chain and its context. The V gene's germline CDR1 is LGHDT and CDR2 YNNKEL (reference sequence). The CDR3 loop spans 15 amino acids. V lost 3 bases and J lost 4; bases outside the gene matches: 4. TCRdb reanalysed the RT-PCR reads using MiXCR and keeps one entry per CDR3 protein. The sample includes about 700,000 distinct CDR3 sequences, 13% to 15% of them seen just once. Sequencing used memory CD4+ T cells from blood. This chain joins TRBV3-1 and TRBJ2-5; 11 bases are a match to TRBD2. This TCR was recovered from a female donor in good health, serving as a healthy control. CDR3 DNA: TGTGCCAGCAGCCAGACTAGCGGGGTAAGAGAGACCCAGTACTTC. Protein sequence: CASSQTSGVRETQYF.